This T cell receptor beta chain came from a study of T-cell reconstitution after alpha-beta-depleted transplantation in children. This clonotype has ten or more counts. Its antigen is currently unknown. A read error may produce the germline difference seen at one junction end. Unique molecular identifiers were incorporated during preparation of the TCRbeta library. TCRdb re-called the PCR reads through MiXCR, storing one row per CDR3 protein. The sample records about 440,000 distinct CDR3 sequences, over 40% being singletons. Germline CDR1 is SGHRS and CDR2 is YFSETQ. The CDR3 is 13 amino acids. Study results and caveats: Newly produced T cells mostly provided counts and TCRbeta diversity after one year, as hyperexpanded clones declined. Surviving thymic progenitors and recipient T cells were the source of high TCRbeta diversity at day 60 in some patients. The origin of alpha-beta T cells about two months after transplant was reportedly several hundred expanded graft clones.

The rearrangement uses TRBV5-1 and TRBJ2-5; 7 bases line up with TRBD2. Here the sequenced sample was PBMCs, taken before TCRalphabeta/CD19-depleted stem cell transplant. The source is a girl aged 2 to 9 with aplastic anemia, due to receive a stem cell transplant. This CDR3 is CASSLARGETQYF. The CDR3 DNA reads TGTGCCAGCAGCTTAGCGCGGGGGGAGACCCAGTACTTC.